The clone carrying this TCR beta chain showed up many times. Its antigen is undetermined. The sample belongs to a study of T-cell reconstitution after alpha-beta-depleted transplantation in children. Study observations and caveats: Roughly two months post-transplant, alpha-beta T cells reportedly originated from several hundred graft clones that had expanded. Counts and diversity of T cells one year after transplant came mostly from newly produced T cells.

Unique molecular identifiers were incorporated into the prepared TCRbeta library. In TCRdb, the PCR reads were re-called with MiXCR into one record per CDR3 protein. Of 100,000 or so distinct CDR3 sequences listed, 4.5% to 7.5% were seen once; the top ten hold 5.5% to 7%. This CDR3 is built from 13 residues. Trimming removed 6 bases from V and 2 bases from J; junction bases left unmatched: 4. From germline, CDR1 is KGHSH and CDR2 LQKENI. The sequences come from PBMCs, mostly from graft donor cells, collected 60 days after TCRalphabeta/CD19-depleted stem cell transplant. J is TRBJ2-7 and V is TRBV18, with 7 bases fitting TRBD2. The TCR sequence derives from a female patient under 10 years old who had a stem cell transplant for Fanconi anemia, so the T cells may come from the graft donor. CDR3 nucleotide sequence: TGTGCCAGCTCCCTTCTAGCGGCCTACGAGCAGTACTTC. This sequence encodes CASSLLAAYEQYF.